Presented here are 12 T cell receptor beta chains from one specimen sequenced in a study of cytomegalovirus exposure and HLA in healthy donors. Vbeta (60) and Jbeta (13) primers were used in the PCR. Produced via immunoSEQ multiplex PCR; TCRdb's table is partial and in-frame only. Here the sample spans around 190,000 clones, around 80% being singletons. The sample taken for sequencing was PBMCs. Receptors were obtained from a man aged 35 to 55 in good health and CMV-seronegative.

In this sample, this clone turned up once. The CDR3 sequence is CAIRDSSDTEAFF. The DNA of the CDR3 is TGTGCCATCCGAGACAGTTCGGACACTGAAGCTTTCTTT. The chain joins TRBV10-3 to TRBJ1-1, with a possible D match to TRBD1 (5 bases). CDR1 ENHRY and CDR2 SYGVKD come from the germline V gene. V was trimmed by 8 bases and J by 3 bases, leaving 13 bases between them. The CDR3 has 13 amino acids.

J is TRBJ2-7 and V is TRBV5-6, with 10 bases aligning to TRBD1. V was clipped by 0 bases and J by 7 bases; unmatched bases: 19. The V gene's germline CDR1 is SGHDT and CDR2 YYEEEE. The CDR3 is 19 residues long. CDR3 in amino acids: CASSLGVTGGAEIRREQYF. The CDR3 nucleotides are TGTGCCAGCAGCTTGGGGGTGACAGGGGGCGCGGAGATCAGGCGAGAGCAGTACTTC. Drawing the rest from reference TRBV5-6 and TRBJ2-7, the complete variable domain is DAGVTQSPTHLIKTRGQQVTLRCSPKSGHDTVSWYQQALGQGPQFIFQYYEEEERQRGNFPDRFSGHQFPNYSSELNVNALLLGDSALYLCASSLGVTGGAEIRREQYFGPGTRLTVT.

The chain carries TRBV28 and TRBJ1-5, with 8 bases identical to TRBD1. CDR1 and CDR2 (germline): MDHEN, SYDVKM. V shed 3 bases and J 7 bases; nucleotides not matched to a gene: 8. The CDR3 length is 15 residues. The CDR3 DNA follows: TGTGCCAGCAGTTTTCGACAGGGGATCGGGCAGCCCCAGCATTTT. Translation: CASSFRQGIGQPQHF.

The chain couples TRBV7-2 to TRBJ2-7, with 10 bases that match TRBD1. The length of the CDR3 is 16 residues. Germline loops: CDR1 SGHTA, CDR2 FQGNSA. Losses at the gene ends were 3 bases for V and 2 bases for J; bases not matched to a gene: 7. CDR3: CASSFLGQGRPYEQYF. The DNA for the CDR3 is TGTGCCAGCAGCTTCTTGGGACAGGGGCGCCCCTACGAGCAGTACTTC.

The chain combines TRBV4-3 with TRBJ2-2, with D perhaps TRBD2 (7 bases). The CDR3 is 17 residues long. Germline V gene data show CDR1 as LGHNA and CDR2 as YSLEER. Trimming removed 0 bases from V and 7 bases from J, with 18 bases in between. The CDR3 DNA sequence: TGCGCCAGCAGCCAAGACTCGAATAGGGGGAGGGTCGGGGAGCTGTTTTTT. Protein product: CASSQDSNRGRVGELFF.

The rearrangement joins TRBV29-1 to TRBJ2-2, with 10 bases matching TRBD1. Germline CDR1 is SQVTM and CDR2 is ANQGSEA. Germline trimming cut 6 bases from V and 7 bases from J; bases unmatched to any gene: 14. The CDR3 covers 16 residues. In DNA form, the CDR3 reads TGCAGCGTAGTTGACCGGGACAGGGGACGTAACGGGGAGCTGTTTTTT. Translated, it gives CSVVDRDRGRNGELFF.

The CDR3 protein is CALDEGVGGYTF. The CDR3 nucleotides read TGTGCCCTAGACGAGGGAGTGGGTGGCTACACCTTC. The chain uses TRBV30 and TRBJ1-2; D not resolved. V was pared by 8 bases and J by 7 bases, with 17 bases between. CDR3 length equals 12 residues. CDR1 and CDR2 (germline): GTSNPN, SVGIG (reference sequence). Full variable domain (remainder filled in from reference TRBV30 and TRBJ1-2): SQTIHQWPATLVQPVGSPLSLECTVEGTSNPNLYWYRQAAGRGLQLLFYSVGIGQISSEVPQNLSASRPQDRQFILSSKKLLLSDSGFYLCALDEGVGGYTFGSGTRLTVV.

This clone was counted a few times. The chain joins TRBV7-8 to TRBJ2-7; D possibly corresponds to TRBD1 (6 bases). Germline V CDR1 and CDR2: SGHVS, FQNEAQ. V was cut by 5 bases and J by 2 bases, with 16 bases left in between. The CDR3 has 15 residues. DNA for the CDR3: TGTGCCAGCAGCCTACAGGACAGTGGTCCCTACGAGCAGTACTTC. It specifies CASSLQDSGPYEQYF.

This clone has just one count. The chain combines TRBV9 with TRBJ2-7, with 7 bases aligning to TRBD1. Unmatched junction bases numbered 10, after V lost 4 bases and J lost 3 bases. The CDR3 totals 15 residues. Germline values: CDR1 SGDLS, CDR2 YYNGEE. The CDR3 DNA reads TGTGCCAGCAGCCCTTCGGTGGACAGGTTCTACGAGCAGTACTTC. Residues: CASSPSVDRFYEQYF.

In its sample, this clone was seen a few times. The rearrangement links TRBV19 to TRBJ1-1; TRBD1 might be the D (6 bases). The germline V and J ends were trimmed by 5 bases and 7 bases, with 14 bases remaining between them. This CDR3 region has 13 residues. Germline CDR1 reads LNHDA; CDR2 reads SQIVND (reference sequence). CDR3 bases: TGTGCCAGTAGTCTCCCGCTGACAGGTGAAGCTTTCTTT. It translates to CASSLPLTGEAFF. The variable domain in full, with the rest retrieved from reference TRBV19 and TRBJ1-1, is DGGITQSPKYLFRKEGQNVTLSCEQNLNHDAMYWYRQDPGQGLRLIYYSQIVNDFQKGDIAEGYSVSREKKESFPLTVTSAQKNPTAFYLCASSLPLTGEAFFGQGTRLTVV.

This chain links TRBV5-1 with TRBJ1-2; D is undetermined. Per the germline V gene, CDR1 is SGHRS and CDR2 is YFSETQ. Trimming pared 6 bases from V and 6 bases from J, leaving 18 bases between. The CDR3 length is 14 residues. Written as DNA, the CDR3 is TGCGCCAGCAACCTTCAGGAAGGTACCAATGGCTACACCTTC. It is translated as CASNLQEGTNGYTF. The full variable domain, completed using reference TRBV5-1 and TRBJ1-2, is KAGVTQTPRYLIKTRGQQVTLSCSPISGHRSVSWYQQTPGQGLQFLFEYFSETQRNKGNFPGRFSGRQFSNSRSEMNVSTLELGDSALYLCASNLQEGTNGYTFGSGTRLTVV.

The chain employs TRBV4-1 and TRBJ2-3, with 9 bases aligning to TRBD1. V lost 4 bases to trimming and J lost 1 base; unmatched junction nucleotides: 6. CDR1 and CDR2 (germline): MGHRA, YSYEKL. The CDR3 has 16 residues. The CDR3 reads CASSREGDRGTDTQYF. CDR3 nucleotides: TGCGCCAGCAGCCGGGAGGGGGACAGGGGCACAGATACGCAGTATTTT.